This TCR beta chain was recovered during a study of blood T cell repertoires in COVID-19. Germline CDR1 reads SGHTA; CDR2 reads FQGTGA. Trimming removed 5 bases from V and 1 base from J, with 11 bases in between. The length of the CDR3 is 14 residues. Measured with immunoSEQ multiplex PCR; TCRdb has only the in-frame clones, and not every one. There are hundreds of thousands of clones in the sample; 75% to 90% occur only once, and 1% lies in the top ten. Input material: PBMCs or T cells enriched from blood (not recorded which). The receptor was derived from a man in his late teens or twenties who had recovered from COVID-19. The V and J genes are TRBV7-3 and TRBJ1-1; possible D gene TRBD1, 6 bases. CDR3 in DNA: TGTGCCAGCAGCCGCAGGGGCGGGAACACTGAAGCTTTCTTT. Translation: CASSRRGGNTEAFF. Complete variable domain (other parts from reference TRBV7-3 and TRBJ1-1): GAGVSQTPSNKVTEKGKYVELRCDPISGHTALYWYRQSLGQGPEFLIYFQGTGAADDSGLPNDRFFAVRPEGSVSTLKIQRTERGDSAVYLCASSRRGGNTEAFFGQGTRLTVV.